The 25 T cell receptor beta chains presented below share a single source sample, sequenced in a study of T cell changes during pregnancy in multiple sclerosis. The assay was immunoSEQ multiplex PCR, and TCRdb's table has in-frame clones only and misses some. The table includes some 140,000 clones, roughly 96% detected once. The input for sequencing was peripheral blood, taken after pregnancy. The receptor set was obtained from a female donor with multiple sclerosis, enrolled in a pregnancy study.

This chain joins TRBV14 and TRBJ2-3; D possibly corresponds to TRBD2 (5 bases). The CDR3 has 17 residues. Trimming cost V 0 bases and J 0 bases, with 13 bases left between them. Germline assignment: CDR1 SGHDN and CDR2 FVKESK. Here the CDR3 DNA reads TGTGCCAGCAGCCAAGATCCTGAGGGTTCTAGCACAGATACGCAGTATTTT. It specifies CASSQDPEGSSTDTQYF.

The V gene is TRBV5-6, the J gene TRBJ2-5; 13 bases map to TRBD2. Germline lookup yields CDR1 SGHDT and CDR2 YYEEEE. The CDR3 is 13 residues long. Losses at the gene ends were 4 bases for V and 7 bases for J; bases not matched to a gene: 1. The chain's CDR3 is CASSRLAGGTQYF. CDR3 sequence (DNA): TGTGCCAGCAGCCGACTAGCGGGGGGGACCCAGTACTTC.

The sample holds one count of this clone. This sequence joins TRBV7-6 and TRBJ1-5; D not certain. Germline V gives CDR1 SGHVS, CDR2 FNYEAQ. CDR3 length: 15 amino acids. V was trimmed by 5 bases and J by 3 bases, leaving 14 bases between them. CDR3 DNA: TGTGCCAGCAGCCCCGGGGTCGGGGTCAATCAGCCCCAGCATTTT. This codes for CASSPGVGVNQPQHF.

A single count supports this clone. The CDR3 protein is CASSLVAATNEKLFF. DNA for the CDR3: TGTGCCAGCAGCTTAGTTGCGGCAACTAATGAAAAACTGTTTTTT. V gene TRBV7-9 combines with J gene TRBJ1-4, with D hard to call. Looked up from germline, CDR1 is SEHNR and CDR2 is FQNEAQ (reference sequence). With 1 base removed from V and 0 bases from J, the gap between germline ends came to 6 bases. The CDR3 covers 15 residues.

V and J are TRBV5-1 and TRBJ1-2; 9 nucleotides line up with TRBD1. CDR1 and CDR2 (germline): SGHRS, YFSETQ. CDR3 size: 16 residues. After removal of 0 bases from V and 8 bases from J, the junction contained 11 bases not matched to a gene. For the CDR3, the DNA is TGCGCCAGCAGCTTGGGGCATACAGGGGGCGCAGGAGGCTACACCTTC. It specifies CASSLGHTGGAGGYTF.

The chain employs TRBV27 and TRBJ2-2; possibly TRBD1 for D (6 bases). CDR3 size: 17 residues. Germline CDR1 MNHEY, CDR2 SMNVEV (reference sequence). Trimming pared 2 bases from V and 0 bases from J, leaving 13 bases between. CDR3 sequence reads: CASSLNRVGANTGELFF. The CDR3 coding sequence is TGTGCCAGCAGTTTAAACAGGGTGGGGGCGAACACCGGGGAGCTGTTTTTT.

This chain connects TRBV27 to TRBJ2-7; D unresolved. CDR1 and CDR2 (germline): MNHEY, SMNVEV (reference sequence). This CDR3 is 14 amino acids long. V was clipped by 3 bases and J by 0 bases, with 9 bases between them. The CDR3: CASSFLQTSYEQYF. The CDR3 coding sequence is TGTGCCAGCAGTTTTCTACAGACCTCCTACGAGCAGTACTTC.

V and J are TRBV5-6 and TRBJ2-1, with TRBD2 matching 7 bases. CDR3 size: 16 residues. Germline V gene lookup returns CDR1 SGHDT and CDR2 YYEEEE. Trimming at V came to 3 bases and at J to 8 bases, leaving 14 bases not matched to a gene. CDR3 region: CASSSPHSRERDEQFF. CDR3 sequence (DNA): TGTGCCAGCAGCTCCCCCCACTCGCGGGAGCGCGATGAGCAGTTCTTC.

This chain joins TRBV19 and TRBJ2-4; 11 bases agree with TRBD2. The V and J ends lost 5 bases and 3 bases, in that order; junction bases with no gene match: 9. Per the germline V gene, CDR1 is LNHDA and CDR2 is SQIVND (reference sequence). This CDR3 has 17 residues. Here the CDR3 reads CASSSRLAGGHKNIQYF. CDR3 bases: TGTGCCAGTAGTTCTCGTTTAGCGGGAGGGCACAAAAACATTCAGTACTTC.

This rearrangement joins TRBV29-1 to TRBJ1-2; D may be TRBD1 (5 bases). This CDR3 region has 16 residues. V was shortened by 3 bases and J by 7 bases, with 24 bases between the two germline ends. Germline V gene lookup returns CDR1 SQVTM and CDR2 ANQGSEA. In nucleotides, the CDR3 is TGCAGCGTTGAGGGGGGTGGACTAACCCGTCTAGGTGGCTACACCTTC. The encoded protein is CSVEGGGLTRLGGYTF.

The CDR3 nucleotides are TGTGCCAGCAGGGTCGAACAGGGGCAGCGAGGCTACACCTTC. Protein: CASRVEQGQRGYTF. J is TRBJ1-2 and V is TRBV6-1, with 7 bases identical to TRBD1. The CDR3 has 14 residues. CDR1 and CDR2 (germline): MNHNS, SASEGT. The ends lost 6 bases at V and 8 bases at J; junction bases unmatched: 12.

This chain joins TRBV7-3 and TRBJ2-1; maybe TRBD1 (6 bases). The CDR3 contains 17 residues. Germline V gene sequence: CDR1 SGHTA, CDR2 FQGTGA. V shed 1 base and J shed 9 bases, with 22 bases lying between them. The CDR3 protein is CASSLIVGASVLGEQFF. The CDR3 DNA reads TGTGCCAGCAGCTTAATCGTGGGGGCCTCGGTCTTGGGTGAGCAGTTCTTC. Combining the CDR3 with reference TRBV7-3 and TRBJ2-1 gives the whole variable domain GAGVSQTPSNKVTEKGKYVELRCDPISGHTALYWYRQSLGQGPEFLIYFQGTGAADDSGLPNDRFFAVRPEGSVSTLKIQRTERGDSAVYLCASSLIVGASVLGEQFFGPGTRLTVL.

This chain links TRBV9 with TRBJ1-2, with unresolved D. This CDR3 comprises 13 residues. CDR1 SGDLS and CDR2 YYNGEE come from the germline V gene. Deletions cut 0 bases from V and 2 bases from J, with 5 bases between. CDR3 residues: CASSVEPNYGYTF. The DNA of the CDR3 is TGTGCCAGCAGCGTAGAGCCCAACTATGGCTACACCTTC.

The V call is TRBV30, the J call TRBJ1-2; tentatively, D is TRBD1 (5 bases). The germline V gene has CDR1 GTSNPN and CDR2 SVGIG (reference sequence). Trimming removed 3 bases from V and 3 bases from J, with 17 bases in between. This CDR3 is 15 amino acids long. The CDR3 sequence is CAWRAGWNSYYGYTF. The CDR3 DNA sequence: TGTGCCTGGAGAGCAGGGTGGAACTCGTACTATGGCTACACCTTC.

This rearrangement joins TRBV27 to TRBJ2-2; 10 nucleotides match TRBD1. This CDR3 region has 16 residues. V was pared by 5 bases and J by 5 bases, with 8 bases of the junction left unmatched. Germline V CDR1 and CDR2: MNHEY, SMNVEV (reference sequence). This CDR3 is CASSPLRTGGTGELFF. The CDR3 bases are TGTGCCAGCAGTCCACTCAGGACAGGGGGTACCGGGGAGCTGTTTTTT.

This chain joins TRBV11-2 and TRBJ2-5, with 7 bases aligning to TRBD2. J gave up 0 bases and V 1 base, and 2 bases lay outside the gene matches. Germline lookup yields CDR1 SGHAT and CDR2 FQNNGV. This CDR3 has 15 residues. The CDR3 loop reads CASSLVGGNQETQYF. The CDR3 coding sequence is TGTGCCAGCAGCTTAGTCGGGGGGAACCAAGAGACCCAGTACTTC.

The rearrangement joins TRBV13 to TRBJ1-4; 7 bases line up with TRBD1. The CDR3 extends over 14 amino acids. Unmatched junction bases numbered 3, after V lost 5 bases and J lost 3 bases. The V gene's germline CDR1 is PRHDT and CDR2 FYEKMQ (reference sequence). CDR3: CASSPGQSNEKLFF. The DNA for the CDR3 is TGTGCCAGCAGCCCGGGACAGTCTAATGAAAAACTGTTTTTT.

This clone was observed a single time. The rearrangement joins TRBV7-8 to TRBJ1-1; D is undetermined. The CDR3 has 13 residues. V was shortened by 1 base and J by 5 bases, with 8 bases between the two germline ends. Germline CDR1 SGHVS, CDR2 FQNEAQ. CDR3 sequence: CASSLEPSTEAFF. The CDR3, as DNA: TGTGCCAGCAGCTTAGAGCCCTCGACTGAAGCTTTCTTT.

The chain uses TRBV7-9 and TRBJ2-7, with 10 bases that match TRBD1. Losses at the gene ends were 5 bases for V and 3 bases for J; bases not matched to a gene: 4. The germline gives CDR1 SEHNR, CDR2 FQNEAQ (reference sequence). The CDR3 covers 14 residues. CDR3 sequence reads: CASSRTGGGYEQYF. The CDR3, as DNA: TGTGCCAGCAGCCGGACAGGGGGGGGCTACGAGCAGTACTTC.

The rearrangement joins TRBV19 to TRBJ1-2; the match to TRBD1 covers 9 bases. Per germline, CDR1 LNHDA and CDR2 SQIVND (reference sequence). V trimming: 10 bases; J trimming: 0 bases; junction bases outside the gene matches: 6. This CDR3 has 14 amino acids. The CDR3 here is CAISTGGTNYGYTF. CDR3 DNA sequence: TGTGCCATCTCGACAGGGGGAACTAACTATGGCTACACCTTC.

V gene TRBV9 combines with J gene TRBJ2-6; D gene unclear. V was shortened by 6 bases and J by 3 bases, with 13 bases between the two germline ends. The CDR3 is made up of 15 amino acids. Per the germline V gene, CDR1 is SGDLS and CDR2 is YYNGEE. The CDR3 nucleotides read TGTGCCAGCACCTCTAGTGAAGGTGGGGCCAACGTCCTGACTTTC. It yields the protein CASTSSEGGANVLTF.

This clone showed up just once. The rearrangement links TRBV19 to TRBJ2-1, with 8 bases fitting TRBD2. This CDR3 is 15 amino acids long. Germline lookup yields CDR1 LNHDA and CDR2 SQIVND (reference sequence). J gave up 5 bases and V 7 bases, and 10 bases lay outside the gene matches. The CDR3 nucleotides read TGTGCCAGTAAACAGGGCGGGAGGACCCACAATGAGCAGTTCTTC. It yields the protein CASKQGGRTHNEQFF.

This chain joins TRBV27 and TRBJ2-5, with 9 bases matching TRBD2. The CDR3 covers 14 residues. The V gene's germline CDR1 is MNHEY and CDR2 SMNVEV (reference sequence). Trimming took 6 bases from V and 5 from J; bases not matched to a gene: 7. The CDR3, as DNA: TGTGCCAGCAGAGGTAGCGGGAGACGCGAGACCCAGTACTTC. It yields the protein CASRGSGRRETQYF.

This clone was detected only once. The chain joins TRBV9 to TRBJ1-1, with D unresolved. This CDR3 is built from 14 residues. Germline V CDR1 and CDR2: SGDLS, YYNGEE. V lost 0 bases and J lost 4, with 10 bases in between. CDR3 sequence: CASSVGIGPTEAFF. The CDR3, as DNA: TGTGCCAGCAGCGTAGGGATTGGGCCCACTGAAGCTTTCTTT. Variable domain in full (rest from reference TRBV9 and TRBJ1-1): DSGVTQTPKHLITATGQRVTLRCSPRSGDLSVYWYQQSLDQGLQFLIQYYNGEERAKGNILERFSAQQFPDLHSELNLSSLELGDSALYFCASSVGIGPTEAFFGQGTRLTVV.

CDR3 DNA sequence: TGCAGCGTGGGGGCAGGGAGGGACGAGCAGTACTTC. As protein: CSVGAGRDEQYF. The chain carries TRBV29-1 and TRBJ2-7; TRBD2 is a possible D gene (7 bases). The ends were cut back, 6 bases at V and 5 bases at J, with 14 bases in the middle. The germline V gene has CDR1 SQVTM and CDR2 ANQGSEA. The CDR3 covers 12 residues.